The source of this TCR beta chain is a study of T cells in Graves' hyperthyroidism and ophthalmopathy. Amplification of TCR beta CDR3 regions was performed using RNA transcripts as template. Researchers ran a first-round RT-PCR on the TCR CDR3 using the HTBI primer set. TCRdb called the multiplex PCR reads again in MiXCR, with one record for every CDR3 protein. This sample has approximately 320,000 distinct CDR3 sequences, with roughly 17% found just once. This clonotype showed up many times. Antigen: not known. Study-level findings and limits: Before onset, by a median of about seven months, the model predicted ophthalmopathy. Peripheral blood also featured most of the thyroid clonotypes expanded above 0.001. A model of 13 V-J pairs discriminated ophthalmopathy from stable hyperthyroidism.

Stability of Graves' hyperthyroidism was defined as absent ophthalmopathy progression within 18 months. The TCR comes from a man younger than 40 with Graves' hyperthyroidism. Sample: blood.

The CDR3 sequence is CASSWRAGGQKELFF. CDR3 bases: TGCGCCAGCAGCTGGAGGGCAGGTGGGCAGAAGGAGCTGTTTTTT. The J gene is TRBJ2-2, the V gene TRBV5-1, with D possibly being TRBD2 (6 bases). Germline-derived CDR1 and CDR2 are SGHRS and YFSETQ. The CDR3 runs 15 residues. The ends were cut back, 3 bases at V and 10 bases at J, with 19 bases in the middle.